This note documents a single T cell receptor (beta chain) sequence. This specimen comes from a study of shared clonotypes between healthy human individuals. Investigators spread the genomic DNA of each subset evenly over several immunoSEQ plates. Libraries were prepared by immunoSEQ multiplex PCR; TCRdb keeps only in-frame clonotypes and omits some of them. The sample includes 450,000 to 550,000 clones, about four fifths of them seen just once. The germline V gene encodes CDR1 SGHVS and CDR2 FQNEAQ. V shed 5 bases, J shed 4 bases, and the junction held 8 bases outside the gene matches. The CDR3 runs to 15 residues.

The chain combines TRBV7-8 with TRBJ1-1, with 9 bases identical to TRBD1. The TCR sequence derives from a woman between 40 and 50 years old in good health. Some clones in this sample may be carry-over from other donors' samples. Sequenced input: PBMCs. CDR3 DNA sequence: TGTGCCAGCAGCGTCCGGGACAGGGTCGGCACTGAAGCTTTCTTT. Amino acid sequence: CASSVRDRVGTEAFF.